This TCR beta chain was identified during a study of Ad26.COV2.S vaccination and SARS-CoV-2 variants. Broader study findings: In vaccinated individuals, spike-specific CD8+ and CD4+ T cell responses reportedly displayed substantial breadth. Total T cell responses were possibly underestimated by TCR breadth and depth analyses.

Germline-derived CDR1 and CDR2 are SGHAT and FQNNGV. The CDR3 contains 16 residues. The V gene lost 5 bases and the J gene lost 6 bases, with 20 bases spanning the gap. Data came from immunoSEQ multiplex PCR; TCRdb stores just in-frame clones and leaves some out. The repertoire holds over 400,000 clones, with about 90% as singletons. Treatment defined: some 19 received Ad26.COV2.S at low or high dose, single or two shots; about 5 received placebo; per-sample allocation not given. All samples were drawn on day 63, counting from the first vaccine or placebo injection. Aged 18-55 years, donor was enrolled in Boston in about 2020. Vaccine was an Ad26 vector expressing Wuhan-strain SARS-CoV-2 spike. In the case of this clone: Its matching antigen is unknown.

The V and J genes are TRBV11-2 and TRBJ2-1; TRBD1 might be the D (5 bases). The TCR originated in a person between 18 and 59 years old who received the Ad26.COV2.S COVID-19 vaccine or a placebo. Sequenced here: peripheral blood, sampled in a trial of Ad26.COV2.S vaccine versus placebo. The CDR3, as DNA: TGTGCCAGCAGCGCCCTTGGGAACTTAAGGGGCAATGAGCAGTTCTTC. Translated: CASSALGNLRGNEQFF.